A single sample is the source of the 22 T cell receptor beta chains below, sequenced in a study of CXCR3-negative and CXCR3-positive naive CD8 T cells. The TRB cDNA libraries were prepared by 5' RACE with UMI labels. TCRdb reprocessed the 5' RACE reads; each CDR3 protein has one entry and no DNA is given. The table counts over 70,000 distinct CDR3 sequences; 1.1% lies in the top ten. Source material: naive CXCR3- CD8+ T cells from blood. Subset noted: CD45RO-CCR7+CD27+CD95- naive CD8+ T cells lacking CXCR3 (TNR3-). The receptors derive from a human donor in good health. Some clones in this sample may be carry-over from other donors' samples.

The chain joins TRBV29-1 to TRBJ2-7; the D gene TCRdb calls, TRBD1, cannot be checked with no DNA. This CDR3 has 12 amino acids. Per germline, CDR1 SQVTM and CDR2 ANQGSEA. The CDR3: CSVRDATYEQYF.

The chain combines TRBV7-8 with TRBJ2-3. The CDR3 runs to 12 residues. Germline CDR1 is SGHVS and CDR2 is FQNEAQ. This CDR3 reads CASSFTTEPQYF.

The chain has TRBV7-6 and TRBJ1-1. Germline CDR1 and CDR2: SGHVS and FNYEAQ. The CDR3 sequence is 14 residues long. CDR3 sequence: CASSPMGGAVEAFF.

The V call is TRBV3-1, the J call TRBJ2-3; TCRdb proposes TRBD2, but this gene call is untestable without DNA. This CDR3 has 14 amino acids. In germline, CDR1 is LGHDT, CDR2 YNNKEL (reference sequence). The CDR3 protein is CASGGLEDTDTQYF.

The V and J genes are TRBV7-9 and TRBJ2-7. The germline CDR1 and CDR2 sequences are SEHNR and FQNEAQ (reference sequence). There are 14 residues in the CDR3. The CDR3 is CASSQVDGEYEQYF.

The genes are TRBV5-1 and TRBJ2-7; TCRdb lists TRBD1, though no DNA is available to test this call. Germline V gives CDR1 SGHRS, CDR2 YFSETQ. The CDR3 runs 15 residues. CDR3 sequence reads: CASRPTGRDSYEQYF.

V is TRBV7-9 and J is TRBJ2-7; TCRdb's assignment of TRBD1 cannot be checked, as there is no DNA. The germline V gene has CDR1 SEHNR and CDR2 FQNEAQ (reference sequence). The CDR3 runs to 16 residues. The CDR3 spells CASSLPGTLSSYEQYF. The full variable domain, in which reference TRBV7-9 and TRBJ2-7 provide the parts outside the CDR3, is DTGVSQNPRHKITKRGQNVTFRCDPISEHNRLYWYRQTLGQGPEFLTYFQNEAQLEKSRLLSDRFSAERPKGSFSTLEIQRTEQGDSAMYLCASSLPGTLSSYEQYFGPGTRLTVT.

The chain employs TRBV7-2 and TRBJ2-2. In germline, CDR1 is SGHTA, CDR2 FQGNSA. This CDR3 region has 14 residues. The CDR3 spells CATPGAGDTGELFF.

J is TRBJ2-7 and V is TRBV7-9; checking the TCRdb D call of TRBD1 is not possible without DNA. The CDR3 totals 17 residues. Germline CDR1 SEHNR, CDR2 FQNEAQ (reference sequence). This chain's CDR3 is CASSATPDRGPHYEQYF.

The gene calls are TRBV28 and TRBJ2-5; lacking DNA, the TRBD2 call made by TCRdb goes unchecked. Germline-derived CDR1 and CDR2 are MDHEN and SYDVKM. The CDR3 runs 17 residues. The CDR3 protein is CASSPPVTSGSFETQYF.

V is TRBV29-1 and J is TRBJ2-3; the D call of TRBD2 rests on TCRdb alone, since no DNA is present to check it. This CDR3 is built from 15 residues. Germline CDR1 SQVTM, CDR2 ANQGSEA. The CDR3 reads CSVDSPASNTDTQYF.

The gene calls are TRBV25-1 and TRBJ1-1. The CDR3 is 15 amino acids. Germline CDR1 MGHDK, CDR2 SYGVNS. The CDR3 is CASSELLDVNTEAFF.

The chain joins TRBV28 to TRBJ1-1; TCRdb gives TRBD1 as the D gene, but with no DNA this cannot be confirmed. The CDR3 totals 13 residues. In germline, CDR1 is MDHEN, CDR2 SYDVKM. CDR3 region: CASTPKGLTEAFF.

The CDR3 loop reads CSVDRQGGHYGYTF. J is TRBJ1-2 and V is TRBV29-1. The CDR3 spans 14 residues. Germline V gene sequence: CDR1 SQVTM, CDR2 ANQGSEA.

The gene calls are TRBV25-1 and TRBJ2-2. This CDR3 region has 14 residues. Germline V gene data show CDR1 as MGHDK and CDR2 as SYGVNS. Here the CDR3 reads CASSEVEESGELFF.

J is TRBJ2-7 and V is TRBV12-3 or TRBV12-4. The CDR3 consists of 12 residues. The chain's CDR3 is CASSLVVEVQYF.

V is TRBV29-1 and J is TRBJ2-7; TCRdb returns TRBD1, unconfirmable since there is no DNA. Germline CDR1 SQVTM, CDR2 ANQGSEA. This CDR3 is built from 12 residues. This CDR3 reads CSVWTGGYEQYF.

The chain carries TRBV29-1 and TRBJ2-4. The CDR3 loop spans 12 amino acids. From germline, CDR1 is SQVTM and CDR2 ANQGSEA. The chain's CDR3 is CSVVLMGNIQYF.

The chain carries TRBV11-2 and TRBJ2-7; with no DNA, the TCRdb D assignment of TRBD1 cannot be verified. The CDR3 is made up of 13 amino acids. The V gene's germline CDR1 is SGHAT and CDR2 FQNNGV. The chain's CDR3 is CASSLVAGDEQYF.

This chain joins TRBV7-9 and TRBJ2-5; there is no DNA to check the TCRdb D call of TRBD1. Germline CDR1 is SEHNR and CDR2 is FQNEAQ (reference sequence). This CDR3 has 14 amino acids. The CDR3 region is CASSLPGVGETQYF.

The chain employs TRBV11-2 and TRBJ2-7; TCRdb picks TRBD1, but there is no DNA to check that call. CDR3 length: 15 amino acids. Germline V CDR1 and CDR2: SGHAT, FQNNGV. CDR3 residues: CASSPPQWGAREQYF.

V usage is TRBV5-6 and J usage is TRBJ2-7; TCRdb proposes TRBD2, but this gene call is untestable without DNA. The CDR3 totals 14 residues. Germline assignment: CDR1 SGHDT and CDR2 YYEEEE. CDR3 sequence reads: CASSLGPGSYEQYF.